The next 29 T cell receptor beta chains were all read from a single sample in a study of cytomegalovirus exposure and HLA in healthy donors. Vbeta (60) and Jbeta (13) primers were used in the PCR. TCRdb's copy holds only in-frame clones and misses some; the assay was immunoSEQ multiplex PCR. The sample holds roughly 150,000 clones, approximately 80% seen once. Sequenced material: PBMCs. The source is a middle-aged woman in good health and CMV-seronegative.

The CDR3 region has the DNA TGCAGCGTTGAGAGGGGACAGGGTAACACTGAAGCTTTCTTT. Translation gives CSVERGQGNTEAFF. The V gene is TRBV29-1, the J gene TRBJ1-1; 9 bases fit TRBD1. CDR3 length: 14 amino acids. The ends lost 3 bases at V and 2 bases at J; junction bases unmatched: 4. The germline gives CDR1 SQVTM, CDR2 ANQGSEA. The whole variable domain, remainder taken from reference TRBV29-1 and TRBJ1-1, is SAVISQKPSRDICQRGTSLTIQCQVDSQVTMMFWYRQQPGQSLTLIATANQGSEATYESGFVIDKFPISRPNLTFSTLTVSNMSPEDSSIYLCSVERGQGNTEAFFGQGTRLTVV.

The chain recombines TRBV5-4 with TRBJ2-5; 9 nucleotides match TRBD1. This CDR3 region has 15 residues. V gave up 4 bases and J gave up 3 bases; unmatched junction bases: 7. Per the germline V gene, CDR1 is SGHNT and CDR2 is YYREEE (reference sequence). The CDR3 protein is CASSPPGQGEETQYF. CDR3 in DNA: TGTGCCAGCAGCCCACCGGGACAGGGCGAAGAGACCCAGTACTTC.

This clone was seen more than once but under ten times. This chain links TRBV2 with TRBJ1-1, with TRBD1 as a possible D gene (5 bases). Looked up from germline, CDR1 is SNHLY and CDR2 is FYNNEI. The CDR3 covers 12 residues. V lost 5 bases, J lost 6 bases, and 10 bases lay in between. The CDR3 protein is CASSLQGSEAFF. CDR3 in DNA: TGTGCCAGCAGTCTTCAGGGATCTGAAGCTTTCTTT.

CDR3 nucleotide sequence: TGTGCCAGCAGTTTTTCGGGGGGGGTCCAGGGGTATGGCTACACCTTC. Translated, it gives CASSFSGGVQGYGYTF. The J gene is TRBJ1-2, the V gene TRBV27, with a weak D call TRBD1 (6 bases). This CDR3 region has 16 residues. The V end lost 3 bases, the J end lost 5 bases, and 19 bases lay between the germline ends. Germline V gene data show CDR1 as MNHEY and CDR2 as SMNVEV (reference sequence).

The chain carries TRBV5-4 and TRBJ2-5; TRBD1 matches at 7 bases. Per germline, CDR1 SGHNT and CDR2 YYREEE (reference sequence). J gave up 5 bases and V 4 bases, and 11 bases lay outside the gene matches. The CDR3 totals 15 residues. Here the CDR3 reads CASSLRDSQTETQYF. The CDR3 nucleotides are TGTGCCAGCAGCCTCCGGGACAGCCAAACGGAGACCCAGTACTTC.

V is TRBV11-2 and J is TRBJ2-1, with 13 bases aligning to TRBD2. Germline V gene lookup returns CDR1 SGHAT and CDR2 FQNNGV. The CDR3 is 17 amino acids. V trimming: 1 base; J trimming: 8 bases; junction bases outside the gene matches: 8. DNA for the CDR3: TGTGCCAGCAGCTTAGGGGCCGGACTAGCGGGGGTCGATGAGCAGTTCTTC. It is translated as CASSLGAGLAGVDEQFF.

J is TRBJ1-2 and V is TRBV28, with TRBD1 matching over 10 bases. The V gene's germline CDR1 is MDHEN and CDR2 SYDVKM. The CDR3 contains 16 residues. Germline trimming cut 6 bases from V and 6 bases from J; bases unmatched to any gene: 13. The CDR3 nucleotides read TGTGCCAGCAGCTCTCCCGGGACAGGGGTTTTGGATGGCTACACCTTC. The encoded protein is CASSSPGTGVLDGYTF.

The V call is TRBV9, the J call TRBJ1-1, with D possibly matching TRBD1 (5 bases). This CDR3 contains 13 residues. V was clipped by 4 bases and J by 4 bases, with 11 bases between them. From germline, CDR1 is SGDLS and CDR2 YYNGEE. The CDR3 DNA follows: TGTGCCAGCAGCCCTGCAACAGGCACTGAAGCTTTCTTT. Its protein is CASSPATGTEAFF.

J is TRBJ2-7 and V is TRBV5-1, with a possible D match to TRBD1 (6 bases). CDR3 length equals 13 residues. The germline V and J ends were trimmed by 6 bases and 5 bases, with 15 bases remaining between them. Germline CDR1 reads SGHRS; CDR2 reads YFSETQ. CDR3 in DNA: TGCGCCAGCAAGGGGGAGTCCTACCACGAGCAGTACTTC. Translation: CASKGESYHEQYF. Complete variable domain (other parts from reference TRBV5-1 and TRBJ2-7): KAGVTQTPRYLIKTRGQQVTLSCSPISGHRSVSWYQQTPGQGLQFLFEYFSETQRNKGNFPGRFSGRQFSNSRSEMNVSTLELGDSALYLCASKGESYHEQYFGPGTRLTVT.

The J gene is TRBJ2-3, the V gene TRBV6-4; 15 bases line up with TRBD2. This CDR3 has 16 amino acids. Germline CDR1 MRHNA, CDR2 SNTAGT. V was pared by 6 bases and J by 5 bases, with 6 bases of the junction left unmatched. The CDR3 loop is CASSPGLAGGLDTQYF. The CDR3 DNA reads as TGTGCCAGCAGCCCTGGACTAGCGGGAGGGCTAGATACGCAGTATTTT.

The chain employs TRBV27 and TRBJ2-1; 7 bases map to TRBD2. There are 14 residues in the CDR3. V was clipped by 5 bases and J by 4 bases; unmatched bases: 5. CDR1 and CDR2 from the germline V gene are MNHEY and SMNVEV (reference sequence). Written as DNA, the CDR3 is TGTGCCAGCAGTAGCGGGGCCGTGTACAATGAGCAGTTCTTC. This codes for CASSSGAVYNEQFF.

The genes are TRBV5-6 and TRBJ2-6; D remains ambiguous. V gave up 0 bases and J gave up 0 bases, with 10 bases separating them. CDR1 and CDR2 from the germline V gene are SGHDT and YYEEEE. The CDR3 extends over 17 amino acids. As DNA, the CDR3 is TGTGCCAGCAGCTTGGTTGCGAAGAGCTCTGGGGCCAACGTCCTGACTTTC. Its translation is CASSLVAKSSGANVLTF.

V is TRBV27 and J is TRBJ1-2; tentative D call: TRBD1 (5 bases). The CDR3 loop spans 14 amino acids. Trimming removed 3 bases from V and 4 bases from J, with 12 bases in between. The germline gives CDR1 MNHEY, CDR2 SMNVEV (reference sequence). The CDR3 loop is CASSFGQGGYGYTF. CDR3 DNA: TGTGCCAGCAGTTTTGGGCAGGGAGGCTATGGCTACACCTTC.

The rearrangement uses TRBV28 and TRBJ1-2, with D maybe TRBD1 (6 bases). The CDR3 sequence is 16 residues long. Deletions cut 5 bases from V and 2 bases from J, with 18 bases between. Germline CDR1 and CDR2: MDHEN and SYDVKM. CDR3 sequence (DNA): TGTGCCAGCAGTCTGGGGGCAACACCGAAGAACTATGGCTACACCTTC. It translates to CASSLGATPKNYGYTF.

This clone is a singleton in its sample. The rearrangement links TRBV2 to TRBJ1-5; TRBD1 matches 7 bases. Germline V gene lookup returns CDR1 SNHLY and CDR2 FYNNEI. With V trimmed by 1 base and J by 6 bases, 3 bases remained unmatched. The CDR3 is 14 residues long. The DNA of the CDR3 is TGTGCCAGCAGTGAAGGACAGGGAAGTCAGCCCCAGCATTTT. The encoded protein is CASSEGQGSQPQHF.

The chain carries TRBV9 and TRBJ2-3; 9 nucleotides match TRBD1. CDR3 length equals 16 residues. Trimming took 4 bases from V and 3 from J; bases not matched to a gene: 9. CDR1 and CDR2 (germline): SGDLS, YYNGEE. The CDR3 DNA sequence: TGTGCCAGCAGCTCCTTGGACAGGGGAGTTACAGATACGCAGTATTTT. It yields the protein CASSSLDRGVTDTQYF.

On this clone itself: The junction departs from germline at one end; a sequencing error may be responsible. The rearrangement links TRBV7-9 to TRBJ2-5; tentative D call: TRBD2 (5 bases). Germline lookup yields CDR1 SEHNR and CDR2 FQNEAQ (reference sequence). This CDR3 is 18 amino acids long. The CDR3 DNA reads TGTTCCAGCAGCTCCCCCACCCGGGTCACTAGGTTACAAGAGACCCAGTACTTC. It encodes CSSSSPTRVTRLQETQYF.

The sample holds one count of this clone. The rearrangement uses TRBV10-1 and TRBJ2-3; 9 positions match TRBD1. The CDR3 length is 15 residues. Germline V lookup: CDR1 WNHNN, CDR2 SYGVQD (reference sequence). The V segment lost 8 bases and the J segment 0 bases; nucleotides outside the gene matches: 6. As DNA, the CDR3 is TGCGCCAGCTCCGGGACAGGGACGAGCACAGATACGCAGTATTTT. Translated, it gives CASSGTGTSTDTQYF.

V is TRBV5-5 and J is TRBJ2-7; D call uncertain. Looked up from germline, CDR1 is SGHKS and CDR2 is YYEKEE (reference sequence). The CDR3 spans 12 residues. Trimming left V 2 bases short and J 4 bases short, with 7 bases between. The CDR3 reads CASSLIPYEQYF. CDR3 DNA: TGTGCCAGCAGCTTAATCCCGTACGAGCAGTACTTC.

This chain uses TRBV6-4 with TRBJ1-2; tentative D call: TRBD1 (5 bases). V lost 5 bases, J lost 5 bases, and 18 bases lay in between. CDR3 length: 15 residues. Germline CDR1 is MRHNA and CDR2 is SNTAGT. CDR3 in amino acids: CASSMTRGGRYGYTF. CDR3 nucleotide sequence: TGTGCCAGCAGTATGACAAGGGGAGGACGATATGGCTACACCTTC.

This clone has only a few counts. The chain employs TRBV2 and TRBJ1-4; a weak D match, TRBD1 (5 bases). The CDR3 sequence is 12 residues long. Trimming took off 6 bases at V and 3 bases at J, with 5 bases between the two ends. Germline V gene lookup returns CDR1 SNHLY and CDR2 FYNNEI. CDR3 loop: CASRGPNEKLFF. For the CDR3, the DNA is TGTGCCAGCAGGGGGCCTAATGAAAAACTGTTTTTT.

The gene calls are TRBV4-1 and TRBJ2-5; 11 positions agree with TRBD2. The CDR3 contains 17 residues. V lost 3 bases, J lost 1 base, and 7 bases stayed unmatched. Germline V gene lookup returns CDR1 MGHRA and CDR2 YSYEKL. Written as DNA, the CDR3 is TGCGCCAGCAGCCAGGAAACTAGCGGGGGAATCCAAGAGACCCAGTACTTC. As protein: CASSQETSGGIQETQYF.

The CDR3 protein is CSVAGLYGYTF. The CDR3 region has the DNA TGCAGCGTTGCAGGGCTCTATGGCTACACCTTC. The chain carries TRBV29-1 and TRBJ1-2; a possible D gene is TRBD1 (5 bases). Germline CDR1 and CDR2: SQVTM and ANQGSEA. The CDR3 runs to 11 residues. Trimming pared 4 bases from V and 4 bases from J, leaving 7 bases between. The full variable domain, in which reference TRBV29-1 and TRBJ1-2 provide the parts outside the CDR3, is SAVISQKPSRDICQRGTSLTIQCQVDSQVTMMFWYRQQPGQSLTLIATANQGSEATYESGFVIDKFPISRPNLTFSTLTVSNMSPEDSSIYLCSVAGLYGYTFGSGTRLTVV.

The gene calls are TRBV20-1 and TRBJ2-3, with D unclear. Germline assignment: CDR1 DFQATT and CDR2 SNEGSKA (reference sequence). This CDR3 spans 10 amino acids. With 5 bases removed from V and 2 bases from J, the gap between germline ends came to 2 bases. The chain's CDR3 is CSAYTDTQYF. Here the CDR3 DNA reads TGCAGTGCTTACACAGATACGCAGTATTTT.

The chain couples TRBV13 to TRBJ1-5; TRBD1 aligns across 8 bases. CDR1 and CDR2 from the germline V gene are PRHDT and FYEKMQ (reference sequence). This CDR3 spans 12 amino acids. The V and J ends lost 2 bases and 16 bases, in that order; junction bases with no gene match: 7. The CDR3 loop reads CASSLRPGQVHF. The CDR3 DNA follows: TGTGCCAGCAGCTTACGTCCGGGACAGGTACATTTT.

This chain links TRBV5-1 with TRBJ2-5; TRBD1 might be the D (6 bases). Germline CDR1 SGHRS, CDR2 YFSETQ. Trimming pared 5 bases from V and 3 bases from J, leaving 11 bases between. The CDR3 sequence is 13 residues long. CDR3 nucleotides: TGCGCCAGCAGGATACAGGGTGAAGAGACCCAGTACTTC. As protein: CASRIQGEETQYF.

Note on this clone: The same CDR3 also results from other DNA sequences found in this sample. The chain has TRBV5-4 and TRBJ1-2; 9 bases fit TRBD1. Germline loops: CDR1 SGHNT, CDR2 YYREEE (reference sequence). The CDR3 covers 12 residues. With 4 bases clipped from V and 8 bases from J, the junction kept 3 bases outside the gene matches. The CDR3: CASSLGTGGYTF. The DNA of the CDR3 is TGTGCCAGCAGCCTCGGGACAGGGGGCTACACCTTC. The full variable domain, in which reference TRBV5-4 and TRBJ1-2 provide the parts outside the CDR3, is ETGVTQSPTHLIKTRGQQVTLRCSSQSGHNTVSWYQQALGQGPQFIFQYYREEENGRGNFPPRFSGLQFPNYSSELNVNALELDDSALYLCASSLGTGGYTFGSGTRLTVV.

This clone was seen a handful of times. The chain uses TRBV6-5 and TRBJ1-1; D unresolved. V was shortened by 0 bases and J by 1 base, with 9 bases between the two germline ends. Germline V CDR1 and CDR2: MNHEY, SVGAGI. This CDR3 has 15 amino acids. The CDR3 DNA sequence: TGTGCCAGCAGTTACTCCGGGTTGGGGAACACTGAAGCTTTCTTT. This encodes CASSYSGLGNTEAFF.

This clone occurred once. CDR3 DNA sequence: TGTGCCAGCAGCTTGGCCGGGAGGGGCGCGGTGAACTATGGCTACACCTTC. It is translated as CASSLAGRGAVNYGYTF. V usage is TRBV5-4 and J usage is TRBJ1-2; tentative D call: TRBD1 (5 bases). The CDR3 totals 17 residues. From germline, CDR1 is SGHNT and CDR2 YYREEE (reference sequence). Trimming left V 0 bases short and J 2 bases short, with 17 bases between.